This T cell receptor beta chain was documented in a study of CD8 T cells in Susac syndrome (dated by TCRdb to between 2017 and 2020). Study-level background: Repertoire sequencing was used to test whether CD8+ T cell activation and differentiation in Susac syndrome was antigen driven. Clonality of the CD8+ T cell repertoire was compared between roughly 13 healthy donors, about 14 Susac syndrome patients and around 16 multiple sclerosis patients.

Peripheral blood CD8+ and CD4+ T cells from healthy donors, Susac syndrome patients and multiple sclerosis patients were profiled by high-throughput TCR beta sequencing. Healthy donors were included as age- and sex-matched controls. Bulk CD8+ and CD4+ T cells were purified by magnetic negative isolation, while CD8+ TEMRA cells were enriched using FACS. Blood was collected in EDTA tubes and processed within 24 hours, with PBMCs isolated through density gradient centrifugation. PBMCs intended for TCR sequencing were cryopreserved in liquid nitrogen and were subsequently thawed in a 37 degrees C water bath. Purity of sorted or isolated CD4+, CD8+ and CD8+ TEMRA cells was at least 90%. RNA was extracted using the RNeasy kit, and roughly 0.45 to 1 ug of the RNA was reverse transcribed with random hexamers. The immunoSEQ multiplex PCR assay, covering 54 Vbeta and 13 Jbeta segments, was used to amplify TCR beta CDR3 regions. PCR amplification bias was corrected using a synthetic template baseline for primer optimization and computational correction. The source study handled its data this way. Reads were annotated to V, D and J genes per IMGT and analyzed with immunoSEQ Analyzer, keeping only productive sequences. Clonality was calculated as one minus the Shannon entropy normalized by log2 of the number of productive unique sequences. For each patient and control, public and private clones were evaluated among the 100 most prevalent clones. A clone was defined as Susac-specific if it was absent from the healthy and MS cohorts, from around 960 published viral clones and from other ImmuneACCESS disease sequences. TCRdb reprocessed the public reads (quality trimming at Q25 with fastp, clone calling with MiXCR) and kept in-frame beta chains. Records with the same CDR3 protein are collapsed into one entry carrying the most frequent genes and DNA. These V and J calls rely on TCRdb rather than the paper's analysis. Across this sample there are about 140,000 distinct CDR3 sequences, with 85% to 95% seen only once. The ten top clones hold approximately 0.25% of the sample.

Findings and caveats that apply to the study as a whole: The study acknowledged that relatively few individuals were included in the TCR sequencing and HLA analysis.

The CDR3 numbers 13 residues from cysteine through phenylalanine. Just the 39-base CDR3 DNA is kept, in frame starting at base 1. CDR1 and CDR2 (SEHNR, FQNEAQ) derive from the germline V gene (reference sequence). The junction shows trimming of 8 bases on V and 3 bases on J, plus 10 bases between the germline ends. Note on this clonotype: Its cognate antigen has yet to be identified. It has no much larger one-base neighbor in the sample; base qualities were not kept.

Material: CD8+ T cells from PBMCs. The sequence joins TRBV7-9 to TRBJ1-4; no D gene is confidently identified. The origin of this receptor is a human donor in good health. The CDR3 region: CASRTTPNEKLFF. DNA sequence: TGTGCCAGCCGAACAACCCCTAATGAAAAACTGTTTTTT.